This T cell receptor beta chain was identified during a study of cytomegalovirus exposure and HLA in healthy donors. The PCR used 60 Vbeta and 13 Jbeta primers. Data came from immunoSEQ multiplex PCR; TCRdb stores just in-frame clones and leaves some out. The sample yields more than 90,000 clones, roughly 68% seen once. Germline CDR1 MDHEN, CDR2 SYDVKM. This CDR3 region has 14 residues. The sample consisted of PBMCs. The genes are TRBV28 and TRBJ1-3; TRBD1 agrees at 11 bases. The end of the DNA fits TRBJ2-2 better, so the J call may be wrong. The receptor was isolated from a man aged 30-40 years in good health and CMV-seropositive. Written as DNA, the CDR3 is TGTGCCAGCAGAGGACAGGGGGCAACCGGGGAGCTGTTTTTT. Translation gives CASRGQGATGELFF.